Listed below are T cell receptor beta chains from one sample, sequenced in a study of blood T cell repertoires in COVID-19. Here immunoSEQ multiplex PCR was the method, and the copy in TCRdb shows in-frame clones only, minus some. The repertoire consists of around 340,000 clones, with more than 70% occurring once and the leading ten covering around 0.92%. The sequencing input was PBMCs or T cells enriched from blood (not recorded which). These TCRs come from a woman aged 25-40 years who had been exposed to COVID-19. The CDR3 runs from the conserved cysteine through the conserved F or W. The D gene is left open where the match is weak. Expanded clones get a size class; other rows say once, few or many, or leave the size out.

V gene	J gene	D gene	clone size	CDR3 protein	CDR3 DNA
TRBV7-8	TRBJ2-7	TRBD1	.	CASRADRGGNYEQYF	TGTGCCAGCAGGGCCGACAGGGGTGGAAACTACGAGCAGTACTTC
TRBV2	TRBJ1-2	.	.	CASSERLRTSNYGYTF	TGTGCCAGCAGTGAAAGGCTAAGGACATCTAACTATGGCTACACCTTC
TRBV19	TRBJ2-7	TRBD1	.	CASSPWGQGGSEQYF	TGTGCCAGTAGTCCTTGGGGACAGGGGGGTTCCGAGCAGTACTTC
TRBV11-2	TRBJ2-2	TRBD2	.	CASSLISSGSSAGELFF	TGTGCCAGCAGCTTAATTTCTAGCGGCTCCTCAGCCGGGGAGCTGTTTTTT
TRBV7-6	TRBJ2-2	.	.	CASSLSSWVNTGELFF	TGTGCCAGCAGCTTATCTAGCTGGGTGAACACCGGGGAGCTGTTTTTT
TRBV14	TRBJ2-3	TRBD2	.	CASLDSAGGPDTQYF	TGTGCCAGCCTTGACTCGGCGGGAGGCCCTGATACGCAGTATTTT
TRBV4-1	TRBJ1-2	.	.	CASSQDMGHYTF	TGCGCCAGCAGCCAAGATATGGGCCACTACACCTTC
TRBV5-4	TRBJ2-2	.	.	CASSVGTPNTGELFF	TGTGCCAGCAGCGTAGGGACACCGAACACCGGGGAGCTGTTTTTT
TRBV7-6	TRBJ2-5	.	.	CASTPGSGIRQETQYF	TGTGCCAGCACCCCTGGGTCAGGCATCAGACAAGAGACCCAGTACTTC
TRBV5-4	TRBJ2-3	.	.	CASSLGAGLTRTDTQYF	TGTGCCAGCAGCTTGGGTGCAGGCCTTACCCGCACAGATACGCAGTATTTT
TRBV10-3	TRBJ1-6	.	.	CAIRGLGNSPLHF	TGTGCCATCAGGGGACTAGGGAATTCACCCCTCCACTTT
TRBV12-3/TRBV12-4	TRBJ1-1	.	.	CASSSDSPRQLFF	TGTGCCAGCAGCTCGGACAGCCCCCGGCAGCTTTTCTTT
TRBV5-1	TRBJ1-4	TRBD1	.	CASSPVSGQGNGKLFF	TGCGCCAGCAGTCCCGTTTCCGGACAGGGGAATGGAAAACTGTTTTTT
TRBV15	TRBJ2-7	.	.	CATRLGGSSYEQYF	TGTGCCACCAGATTGGGTGGGAGCTCCTACGAGCAGTACTTC
TRBV5-1	TRBJ2-7	TRBD1	once	CASRMSGQGAGQYF	TGCGCCAGCCGAATGAGCGGACAGGGGGCTGGGCAGTACTTC
TRBV19	TRBJ1-2	TRBD1	.	CASGRDRVSRDYGYTF	TGTGCCAGTGGCCGGGACAGGGTGTCTCGGGATTATGGCTACACCTTC
TRBV9	TRBJ1-4	TRBD1	.	CASSLRDSTTNEKLFF	TGTGCCAGCAGCCTCCGGGACAGCACAACTAATGAAAAACTGTTTTTT
TRBV3-1/TRBV3-2	TRBJ2-5	TRBD1	.	CALRGQGRETQYF	TGTGCCTTAAGAGGACAGGGTCGGGAGACCCAGTACTTC
TRBV28	TRBJ2-5	TRBD1	.	CASSQGARRETQYF	TGTGCCAGCAGTCAGGGGGCGCGGAGAGAGACCCAGTACTTC
TRBV5-1	TRBJ1-2	.	once	CASSPLGGEANYGYTF	TGCGCCAGCAGCCCTTTGGGGGGAGAGGCTAACTATGGCTACACCTTC
TRBV2	TRBJ1-6	.	once	CASRGGSYNSPLHF	TGTGCCAGCAGGGGGGGCTCCTATAATTCACCCCTCCACTTT
TRBV9	TRBJ2-2	.	.	CASSPLNFANTGELFF	TGTGCCAGCAGCCCACTCAATTTCGCGAACACCGGGGAGCTGTTTTTT
TRBV6-6	TRBJ2-7	TRBD2	few	CASRGSGNRYEQYF	TGTGCCAGCAGGGGTAGCGGGAATCGGTACGAGCAGTACTTC
TRBV2	TRBJ1-2	TRBD1	.	CASSEAGTGIYGYTF	TGTGCCAGCAGTGAAGCGGGGACAGGGATCTATGGCTACACCTTC
TRBV6-4	TRBJ2-2	.	few	CASSELMNTGELFF	TGTGCCAGCAGTGAATTAATGAACACCGGGGAGCTGTTTTTT
TRBV6-5	TRBJ1-1	.	.	CASSYSDGQTFF	TGTGCCAGCAGTTACTCAGATGGCCAAACTTTCTTT
TRBV3-1/TRBV3-2	TRBJ2-3	TRBD2	.	CASSRGSGRAGSDTQYF	TGTGCCAGCAGCCGGGGTAGCGGGAGGGCCGGGTCAGATACGCAGTATTTT
TRBV12-3/TRBV12-4	TRBJ1-2	.	once	CASSLQAAGGYTF	TGTGCCAGCAGTTTGCAGGCGGCGGGTGGCTACACCTTC
TRBV11-3	TRBJ2-3	TRBD2	.	CASSLGTSGRYTQYF	TGTGCCAGCAGCCTAGGGACTAGCGGGAGATATACGCAGTATTTT
TRBV14	TRBJ2-3	TRBD2	.	CASSRLGSGNTDTQYF	TGTGCCAGCAGCCGCCTGGGGAGCGGGAACACAGATACGCAGTATTTT
TRBV7-2	TRBJ2-3	.	.	CASSWGDSITDTQYF	TGTGCCAGCAGCTGGGGGGACAGCATCACAGATACGCAGTATTTT
TRBV19	TRBJ2-2	.	.	CASTASERGPGELFF	TGTGCCAGTACCGCTAGCGAGAGAGGTCCCGGGGAGCTGTTTTTT
TRBV5-1	TRBJ2-7	TRBD2	once	CASSLGLSGRAYEQYF	TGCGCCAGCAGCTTGGGTCTTAGCGGGAGGGCCTACGAGCAGTACTTC
TRBV6-5	TRBJ1-1	.	.	CASSQKNTEAFF	TGTGCCAGCAGTCAAAAAAACACTGAAGCTTTCTTT
TRBV2	TRBJ1-3	.	.	CASTGQSSGNTIYF	TGTGCCAGCACCGGACAGAGCTCTGGAAACACCATATATTTT
TRBV4-2	TRBJ1-2	.	.	CASSQPTQQGNGYTF	TGTGCCAGCAGCCAACCTACCCAACAGGGAAATGGCTACACCTTC
TRBV3-1/TRBV3-2	TRBJ1-1	.	.	CASSQMRGITEAFF	TGTGCCAGCAGCCAGATGCGGGGGATCACTGAAGCTTTCTTT
TRBV28	TRBJ2-7	TRBD2	.	CASSFGASGSYEQYF	TGTGCCAGCAGTTTCGGGGCTAGCGGGAGTTACGAGCAGTACTTC
TRBV28	TRBJ2-4	TRBD1	.	CASASPGQLAKNIQYF	TGTGCCAGCGCATCCCCGGGACAGTTAGCCAAAAACATTCAGTACTTC
TRBV30	TRBJ2-5	TRBD1	.	CAWRQGGSGETQYF	TGTGCCTGGAGACAGGGGGGTAGTGGAGAGACCCAGTACTTC
TRBV5-1	TRBJ1-3	.	few	CASSRGESGNTIYF	TGCGCCAGCAGCCGGGGGGAATCTGGAAACACCATATATTTT
TRBV27	TRBJ2-7	.	.	CASSFWGGATPYEQYF	TGTGCCAGCAGTTTTTGGGGGGGGGCTACACCCTACGAGCAGTACTTC